The clone carrying this TCR beta chain was counted at least ten times. Its antigen remains unidentified. Trimming stripped 8 bases from V and 4 bases from J, with 14 bases between. This CDR3 spans 13 amino acids. CDR1 is MNHEY, CDR2 SMNVEV, per germline (reference sequence). This specimen belongs to a study of regulatory T cells in long-lasting Graves disease. Whole-study results and caveats: Favored gene segments in persistent disease were TRBV28, TRBJ1-2 and TRBJ2-5.

Noted time point: newly diagnosed GD, antithyroid drugs for less than 3 months. After RNA was extracted from PBMCs, the TCR library was made from it. To make TCR beta libraries, researchers used iRepertoire HTBI primers and Arm-PCR of CDR3 regions. MiXCR was run by TCRdb on the multiplex PCR reads, yielding one entry per CDR3 protein. The sample lists 250,000 to 300,000 distinct CDR3 sequences; more than 15% were seen once. The same sample was also used in a study of T cells in Graves' hyperthyroidism and ophthalmopathy. This second study says: The primer set for the first-round RT-PCR of the TCR CDR3 was HTBI. Ophthalmopathy was told apart from stable hyperthyroidism by a 13 V-J model.

Sequencing was performed on peripheral blood mononuclear cells (PBMCs), taken at new diagnosis, from a patient treated with antithyroid drugs. The gene calls are TRBV27 and TRBJ1-1; D remains unclear. This TCR came from a woman aged 25 to 45 with Graves disease. CDR3 DNA: TGTGCCAGCGTAAAGGGCGGCGGCACTGAAGCTTTCTTT. This codes for CASVKGGGTEAFF.